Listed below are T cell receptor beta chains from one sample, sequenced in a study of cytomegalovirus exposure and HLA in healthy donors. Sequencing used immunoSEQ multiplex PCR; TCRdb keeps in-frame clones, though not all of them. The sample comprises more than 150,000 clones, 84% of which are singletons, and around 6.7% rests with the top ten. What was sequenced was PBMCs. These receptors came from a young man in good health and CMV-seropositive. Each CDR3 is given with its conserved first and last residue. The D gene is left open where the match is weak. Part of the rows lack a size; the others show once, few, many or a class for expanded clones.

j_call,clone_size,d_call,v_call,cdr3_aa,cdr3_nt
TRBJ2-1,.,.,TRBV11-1,CASSRSRDSYNEQFF,TGTGCCAGCAGCCGGTCACGGGACTCCTACAATGAGCAGTTCTTC
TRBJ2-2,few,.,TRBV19,CASSIDPWNTGELFF,TGTGCCAGTAGTATAGATCCGTGGAACACCGGGGAGCTGTTTTTT
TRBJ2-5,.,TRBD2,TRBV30,CAWSLTSGGETQYF,TGTGCCTGGAGTCTGACTAGCGGGGGAGAGACCCAGTACTTC
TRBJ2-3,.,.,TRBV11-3,CASSLDFLGGADTQYF,TGTGCCAGCAGCTTAGACTTCCTGGGGGGTGCAGATACGCAGTATTTT
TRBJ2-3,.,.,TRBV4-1,CASSHGEAQYF,TGCGCCAGCAGCCACGGAGAGGCGCAGTATTTT
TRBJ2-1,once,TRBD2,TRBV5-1,CASSLGLAGGHNEQFF,TGCGCCAGCAGCTTGGGGTTAGCGGGAGGTCACAATGAGCAGTTCTTC
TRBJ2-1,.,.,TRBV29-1,CSVAAGYSPNNEQFF,TGCAGCGTCGCAGCGGGTTACTCCCCTAACAATGAGCAGTTCTTC
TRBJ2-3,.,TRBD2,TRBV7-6,CASSSFAGGPSRTDTQYF,TGTGCCAGCAGCTCCTTTGCGGGAGGGCCCTCGCGCACAGATACGCAGTATTTT
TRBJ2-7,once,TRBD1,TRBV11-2,CASSLLPGQGKSEQYF,TGTGCCAGCAGCTTACTGCCGGGACAGGGAAAATCCGAGCAGTACTTC
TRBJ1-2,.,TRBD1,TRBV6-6,CASSYSTGNNYGYTF,TGTGCCAGCAGTTACTCGACAGGGAACAACTATGGCTACACCTTC
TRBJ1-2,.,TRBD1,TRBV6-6,CASSQDRVYGYTF,TGTGCCAGCAGCCAGGACAGGGTCTATGGCTACACCTTC
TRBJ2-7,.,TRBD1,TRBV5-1,CASSLGGQGLGYEQYF,TGCGCCAGCAGCTTGGGGGGACAGGGCCTGGGGTACGAGCAGTACTTC
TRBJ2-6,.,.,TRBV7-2,CASSLYPGKNSGANVLTF,TGTGCCAGCAGCTTATATCCAGGGAAAAACTCTGGGGCCAACGTCCTGACTTTC
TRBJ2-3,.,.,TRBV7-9,CATYTDTQYF,TGTGCCACCTATACAGATACGCAGTATTTT
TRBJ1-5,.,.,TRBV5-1,CASKAQGAGQPQHF,TGCGCCAGCAAGGCACAGGGCGCCGGGCAGCCCCAGCATTTT
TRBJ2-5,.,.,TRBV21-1,CAIRGQGRGETQYF,TGTGCCATTAGGGGCCAGGGCCGGGGGGAGACCCAGTACTTC
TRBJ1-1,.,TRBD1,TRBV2,CASSEGQGALTEAFF,TGTGCCAGCAGTGAAGGCCAGGGGGCCCTAACTGAAGCTTTCTTT
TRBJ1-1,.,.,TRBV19,CASTPDRTTEAFF,TGTGCCAGTACCCCCGACAGGACCACTGAAGCTTTCTTT
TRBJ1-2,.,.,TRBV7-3,CASSQGYTF,TGTGCCAGCTCCCAGGGCTACACCTTC
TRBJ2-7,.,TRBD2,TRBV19,CASTPTGGEGYEQYF,TGTGCCAGTACCCCCACGGGGGGAGAGGGCTACGAGCAGTACTTC
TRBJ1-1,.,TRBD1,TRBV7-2,CASSLVTDRTNTEAFF,TGTGCCAGCAGCTTAGTGACGGACAGGACGAACACTGAAGCTTTCTTT
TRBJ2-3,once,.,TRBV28,CASRGTGADTQYF,TGTGCCAGCAGAGGGACTGGCGCAGATACGCAGTATTTT
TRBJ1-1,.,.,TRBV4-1,CASSQGQAMNTEAFF,TGCGCCAGCAGCCAAGGGCAGGCCATGAACACTGAAGCTTTCTTT
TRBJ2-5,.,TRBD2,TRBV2,CASAGGTQETQYF,TGTGCCAGCGCCGGGGGGACCCAAGAGACCCAGTACTTC
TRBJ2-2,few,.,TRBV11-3,CASSPPYSTGELFF,TGTGCCAGCAGCCCACCGTACAGCACCGGGGAGCTGTTTTTT
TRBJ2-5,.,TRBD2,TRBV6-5,CASSSRGLSETQYF,TGTGCCAGCAGTTCCCGGGGACTATCGGAGACCCAGTACTTC
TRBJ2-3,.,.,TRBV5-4,CASSSLPGGDTDTQYF,TGTGCCAGCAGCTCCTTACCCGGAGGGGACACAGATACGCAGTATTTT
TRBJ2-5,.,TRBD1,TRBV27,CASTRQGARAETQYF,TGTGCCAGCACCCGCCAGGGGGCGCGGGCCGAGACCCAGTACTTC
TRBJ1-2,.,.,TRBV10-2,CASSVGVGYGYTF,TGCGCCAGCAGTGTCGGGGTCGGCTATGGCTACACCTTC